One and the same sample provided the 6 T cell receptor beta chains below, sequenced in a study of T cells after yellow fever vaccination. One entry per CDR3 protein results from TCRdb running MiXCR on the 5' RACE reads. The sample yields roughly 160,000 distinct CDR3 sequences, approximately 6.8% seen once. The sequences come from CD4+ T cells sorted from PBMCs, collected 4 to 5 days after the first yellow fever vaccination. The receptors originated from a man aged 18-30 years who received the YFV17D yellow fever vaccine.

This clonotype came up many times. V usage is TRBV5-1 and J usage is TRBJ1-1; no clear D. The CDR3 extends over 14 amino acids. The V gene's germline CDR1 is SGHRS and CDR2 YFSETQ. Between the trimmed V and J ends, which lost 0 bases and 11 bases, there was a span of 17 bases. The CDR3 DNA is TGCGCCAGCAGCTTGGCCGGGCAGCCAGACGGGGCTTTCTTT. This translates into CASSLAGQPDGAFF.

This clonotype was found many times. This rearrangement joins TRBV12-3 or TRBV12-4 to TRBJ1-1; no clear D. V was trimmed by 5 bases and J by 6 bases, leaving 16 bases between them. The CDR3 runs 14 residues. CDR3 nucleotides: TGTGCCAGCAGTACGGGCCCCTGGGGTCCTGAAGCTTTCTTT. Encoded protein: CASSTGPWGPEAFF.

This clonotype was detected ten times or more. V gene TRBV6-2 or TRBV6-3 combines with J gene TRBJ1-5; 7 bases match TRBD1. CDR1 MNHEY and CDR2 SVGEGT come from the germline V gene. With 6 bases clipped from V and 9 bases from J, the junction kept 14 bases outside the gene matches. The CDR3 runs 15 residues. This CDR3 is CASSPTGIGVRPQHF. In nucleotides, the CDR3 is TGTGCCAGCAGCCCGACAGGGATAGGGGTCCGGCCCCAGCATTTT.

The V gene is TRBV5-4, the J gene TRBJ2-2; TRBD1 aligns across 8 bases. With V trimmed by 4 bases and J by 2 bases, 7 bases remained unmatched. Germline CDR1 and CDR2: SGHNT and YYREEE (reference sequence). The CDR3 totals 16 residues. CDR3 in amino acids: CASSRDRGGNTGELFF. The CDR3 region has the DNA TGTGCCAGCAGCCGAGACAGGGGCGGCAACACCGGGGAGCTGTTTTTT.

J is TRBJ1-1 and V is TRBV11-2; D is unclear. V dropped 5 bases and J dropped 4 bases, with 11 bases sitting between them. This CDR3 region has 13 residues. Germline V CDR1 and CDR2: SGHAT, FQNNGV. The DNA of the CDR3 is TGTGCCAGCAGCCCCGGTCGGGTCACTGAAGCTTTCTTT. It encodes CASSPGRVTEAFF.

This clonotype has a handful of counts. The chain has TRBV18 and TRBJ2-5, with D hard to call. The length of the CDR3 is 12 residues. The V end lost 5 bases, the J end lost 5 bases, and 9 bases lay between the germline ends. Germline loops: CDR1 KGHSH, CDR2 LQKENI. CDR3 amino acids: CASSRVDETQYF. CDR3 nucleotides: TGTGCCAGCTCAAGGGTGGACGAGACCCAGTACTTC. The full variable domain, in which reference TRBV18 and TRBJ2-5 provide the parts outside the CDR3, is NAGVMQNPRHLVRRRGQEARLRCSPMKGHSHVYWYRQLPEEGLKFMVYLQKENIIDESGMPKERFSAEFPKEGPSILRIQQVVRGDSAAYFCASSRVDETQYFGPGTRLLVL.